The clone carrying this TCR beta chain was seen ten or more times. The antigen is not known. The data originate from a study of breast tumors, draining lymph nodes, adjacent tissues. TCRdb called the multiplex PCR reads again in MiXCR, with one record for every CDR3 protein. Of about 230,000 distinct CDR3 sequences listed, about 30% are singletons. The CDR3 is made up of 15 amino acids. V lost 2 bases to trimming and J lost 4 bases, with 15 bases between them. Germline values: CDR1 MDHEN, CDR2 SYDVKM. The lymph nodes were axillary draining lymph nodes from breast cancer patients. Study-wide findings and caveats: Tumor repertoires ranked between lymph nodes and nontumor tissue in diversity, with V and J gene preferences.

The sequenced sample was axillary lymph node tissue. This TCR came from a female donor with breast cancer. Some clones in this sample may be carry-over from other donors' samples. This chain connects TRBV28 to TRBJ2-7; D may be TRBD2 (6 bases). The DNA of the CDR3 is TGTGCCAGCAGTTTAACGGGAGTAAATGTGTACGAGCAGTACTTC. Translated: CASSLTGVNVYEQYF.